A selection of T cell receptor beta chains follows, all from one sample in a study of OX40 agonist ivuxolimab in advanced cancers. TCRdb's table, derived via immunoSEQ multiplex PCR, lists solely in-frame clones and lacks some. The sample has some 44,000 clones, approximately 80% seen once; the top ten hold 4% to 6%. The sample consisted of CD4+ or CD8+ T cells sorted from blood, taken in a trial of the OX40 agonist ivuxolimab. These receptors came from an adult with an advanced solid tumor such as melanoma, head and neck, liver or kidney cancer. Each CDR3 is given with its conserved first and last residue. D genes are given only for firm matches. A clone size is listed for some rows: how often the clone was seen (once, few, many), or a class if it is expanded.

CDR3 protein: CSVVPGVRNTEAFF
CDR3 DNA: TGCAGCGTTGTTCCGGGGGTGAGGAACACTGAAGCTTTCTTT
J gene: TRBJ1-1
V gene: TRBV29-1
clone size: .
D gene: .

CDR3 protein: CASRRRTGISGNTIYF
CDR3 DNA: TGTGCCAGTAGGCGGCGGACAGGCATCTCTGGAAACACCATATATTTT
J gene: TRBJ1-3
V gene: TRBV19
clone size: .
D gene: TRBD1

CDR3 protein: CASSLARWGPGGYEQYF
CDR3 DNA: TGTGCCAGCAGCTTGGCCAGGTGGGGGCCGGGGGGCTACGAGCAGTACTTC
J gene: TRBJ2-7
V gene: TRBV5-6
clone size: .
D gene: .

CDR3 protein: CASSSRTGGGRYTF
CDR3 DNA: TGTGCCAGCAGCTCACGTACAGGGGGTGGACGCTACACCTTC
J gene: TRBJ1-2
V gene: TRBV11-2
clone size: .
D gene: TRBD1

CDR3 protein: CSAGGSGRTQYF
CDR3 DNA: TGCAGCGCCGGCGGTAGCGGGAGGACGCAGTATTTT
J gene: TRBJ2-3
V gene: TRBV29-1
clone size: .
D gene: TRBD2

CDR3 protein: CASSVGTAEGYGYTF
CDR3 DNA: TGTGCCAGTAGTGTCGGGACAGCCGAAGGCTATGGCTACACCTTC
J gene: TRBJ1-2
V gene: TRBV19
clone size: .
D gene: TRBD1

CDR3 protein: CASSLGQGHTEAFF
CDR3 DNA: TGTGCCAGCAGCTTAGGGCAGGGGCACACTGAAGCTTTCTTT
J gene: TRBJ1-1
V gene: TRBV7-3
clone size: .
D gene: .

CDR3 protein: CAWSRNSGYTF
CDR3 DNA: TGTGCCTGGAGCCGTAACTCGGGCTACACCTTC
J gene: TRBJ1-2
V gene: TRBV30
clone size: .
D gene: .

CDR3 protein: CASSLAMSANTPDTQYF
CDR3 DNA: TGCGCCAGCAGCTTGGCCATGAGTGCGAACACCCCAGATACGCAGTATTTT
J gene: TRBJ2-3
V gene: TRBV5-1
clone size: .
D gene: .

CDR3 protein: CACQTETSWAKDNYEQYF
CDR3 DNA: TGTGCCTGTCAGACCGAAACTAGTTGGGCCAAAGATAACTACGAGCAGTACTTC
J gene: TRBJ2-7
V gene: TRBV30
clone size: .
D gene: .

CDR3 protein: CASSATSGRTDTQYF
CDR3 DNA: TGTGCCAGCAGTGCGACTAGCGGGAGGACAGATACGCAGTATTTT
J gene: TRBJ2-3
V gene: TRBV6-1
clone size: once
D gene: TRBD2

CDR3 protein: CAWSAVVNKNIQYF
CDR3 DNA: TGTGCCTGGAGCGCGGTTGTGAACAAAAACATTCAGTACTTC
J gene: TRBJ2-4
V gene: TRBV30
clone size: few
D gene: .

CDR3 protein: CSVAGGETQYF
CDR3 DNA: TGCAGCGTTGCGGGGGGAGAGACCCAGTACTTC
J gene: TRBJ2-5
V gene: TRBV29-1
clone size: .
D gene: TRBD2